These 19 T cell receptor beta chains originate from one sample sequenced in a study of beta chain features in type 1 diabetes. The authors reverse transcribed all of the isolated RNA, so sequencing captured expressed TCRB transcripts. Produced via immunoSEQ multiplex PCR; TCRdb's table is partial and in-frame only. Of 600,000 to 650,000 clones listed, around 16% are singletons. Sequencing was done on a sample of naive CD4+ T cells from blood. The receptors here all came from a man between 18 and 35 years old in good health.

The chain combines TRBV28 with TRBJ1-2; D is undetermined. In germline, CDR1 is MDHEN, CDR2 SYDVKM. The V and J ends lost 3 bases and 7 bases respectively, with 15 bases between them. The CDR3 has 14 residues. The CDR3 DNA is TGTGCCAGCAGTTTTGGATCCTCCCCTTCTGGCTACACCTTC. Translation: CASSFGSSPSGYTF.

This clone has more than one count but fewer than ten. Written as DNA, the CDR3 is TGTGCCAGCAGCTTTGGGACTAGCGGGAGGGTCTACGAGCAGTACTTC. Translated, it gives CASSFGTSGRVYEQYF. The chain carries TRBV5-6 and TRBJ2-7; 16 nucleotides match TRBD2. Germline V gene sequence: CDR1 SGHDT, CDR2 YYEEEE. J lost 3 bases, V lost 2 bases, and 2 bases had no gene match. There are 16 residues in the CDR3.

The chain is built from TRBV7-2 and TRBJ2-5, with 10 nucleotides matching TRBD1. Germline values: CDR1 SGHTA, CDR2 FQGNSA. The CDR3 has 16 amino acids. The J segment lost 7 bases and the V segment lost 4 bases, leaving 12 bases of the junction unmatched. Here the CDR3 reads CASSSSGTGARGTQYF. For the CDR3, the DNA is TGTGCCAGCAGCTCGTCCGGGACAGGGGCCCGGGGGACCCAGTACTTC.

The chain combines TRBV7-9 with TRBJ2-6, with D possibly TRBD1 on 6 matching bases. CDR3 length: 18 residues. Trimming cost V 1 base and J 0 bases, with 13 bases left between them. Per the germline V gene, CDR1 is SEHNR and CDR2 is FQNEAQ (reference sequence). The CDR3 protein is CASSLGARGFSGANVLTF. In nucleotides, the CDR3 is TGTGCCAGCAGCTTAGGGGCCAGGGGTTTCTCTGGGGCCAACGTCCTGACTTTC.

This rearrangement joins TRBV7-3 to TRBJ2-1; 13 bases map to TRBD2. V was pared by 4 bases and J by 2 bases, with 14 bases of the junction left unmatched. The CDR3 is 20 amino acids. CDR1 is SGHTA, CDR2 FQGTGA, per germline. In DNA, the CDR3 is TGTGCCAGCAGCTCAAGGGTGACTAGCGGGAGGAGATCGACCTACAATGAGCAGTTCTTC. This codes for CASSSRVTSGRRSTYNEQFF.

This clone was detected a few times. The chain uses TRBV7-8 and TRBJ2-3; D not resolved. The CDR3 length is 16 residues. With 1 base removed from V and 5 bases from J, the gap between germline ends came to 16 bases. Germline V gene data show CDR1 as SGHVS and CDR2 as FQNEAQ. CDR3 sequence (DNA): TGTGCCAGCAGCTTAGAGGGTGCGGCACGTCTAGATACGCAGTATTTT. This translates into CASSLEGAARLDTQYF.

A few counts support this clone. In DNA form, the CDR3 reads TGCGCCAGCAGCTTGGTCGCAGGGCGAGAGACCCAGTACTTC. It codes for CASSLVAGRETQYF. The rearrangement links TRBV5-1 to TRBJ2-5; tentative D call: TRBD1 (5 bases). Deletions cut 0 bases from V and 4 bases from J, with 10 bases between. CDR1 is SGHRS, CDR2 YFSETQ, per germline. This CDR3 spans 14 amino acids.

The chain carries TRBV14 and TRBJ1-1; D is undetermined. CDR3 length: 14 amino acids. Trimming pared 9 bases from V and 5 bases from J, leaving 19 bases between. The germline V gene has CDR1 SGHDN and CDR2 FVKESK. The CDR3 here is CASGYPGRRTEAFF. In nucleotides, the CDR3 is TGTGCCAGTGGGTACCCGGGCAGGCGAACTGAAGCTTTCTTT.

The chain couples TRBV6-6 to TRBJ1-2; D is perhaps TRBD1 (5 bases). This CDR3 region has 14 residues. The germline gives CDR1 MNHNY, CDR2 SVGAGI (reference sequence). V gave up 7 bases and J gave up 2 bases, with 14 bases separating them. The CDR3 is CASTQGVDNYGYTF. The CDR3 DNA reads as TGTGCCAGCACCCAAGGGGTGGACAACTATGGCTACACCTTC.

This chain links TRBV4-1 with TRBJ2-5, with D possibly called TRBD1 or TRBD2 (5 bases each). This CDR3 has 15 amino acids. Germline loops: CDR1 MGHRA, CDR2 YSYEKL. V dropped 5 bases and J dropped 0 bases, with 13 bases sitting between them. The CDR3 nucleotides read TGCGCCAGCAGCTTGACCGGGACGTACCAAGAGACCCAGTACTTC. This gives the protein CASSLTGTYQETQYF.

The chain recombines TRBV6-5 with TRBJ1-1; D perhaps matches TRBD1 (6 bases). Germline values: CDR1 MNHEY, CDR2 SVGAGI. Trimming stripped 0 bases from V and 9 bases from J, with 14 bases between. This CDR3 has 14 amino acids. The CDR3 DNA reads TGTGCCAGCAGTTACTCCCAAATCCGGGACAAAGCTTTCTTT. It yields the protein CASSYSQIRDKAFF.

In this sample, this clone turned up a few times. This same CDR3 is encoded by further DNA sequences in the sample. The CDR3: CASSLDRYEQYF. CDR3 nucleotide sequence: TGCGCCAGCAGCTTGGACAGGTACGAGCAGTACTTC. The chain is built from TRBV5-1 and TRBJ2-7; tentatively, D is TRBD1 (5 bases). Germline CDR1 and CDR2: SGHRS and YFSETQ. V lost 0 bases and J 4 bases, leaving 5 bases between the germline ends. This CDR3 comprises 12 residues.

In its sample, this clone was seen a few times. The CDR3 bases are TGCAGCGTGCAGGGGTCTTCATCCTACGAGCAGTACTTC. The encoded protein is CSVQGSSSYEQYF. The rearrangement joins TRBV29-1 to TRBJ2-7; D is perhaps TRBD1 (6 bases). V gave up 6 bases and J gave up 1 base, with 13 bases separating them. The V gene's germline CDR1 is SQVTM and CDR2 ANQGSEA. The CDR3 contains 13 residues.

The genes are TRBV9 and TRBJ2-5, with D possibly being TRBD2 (7 bases). Trimming shortened V by 4 bases and J by 11 bases, and 18 bases separated the two germline ends. Germline V CDR1 and CDR2: SGDLS, YYNGEE. The CDR3 has 13 residues. CDR3 amino acids: CASSFRQAGEQYF. CDR3 in DNA: TGTGCCAGCAGCTTTCGACAGGCGGGGGAGCAGTACTTC.

V is TRBV5-1 and J is TRBJ2-1; D may be TRBD2 (6 bases). CDR1 and CDR2 (germline): SGHRS, YFSETQ. This CDR3 comprises 15 residues. Trimming removed 3 bases from V and 5 bases from J, with 15 bases in between. The chain's CDR3 is CASSWTLAGHNEQFF. The CDR3 DNA is TGCGCCAGCAGCTGGACCCTTGCGGGACACAATGAGCAGTTCTTC.

This clone was seen more than once but under ten times. The chain recombines TRBV28 with TRBJ1-6, with 10 bases that match TRBD1. V shed 7 bases, J shed 9 bases, and the junction held 6 bases outside the gene matches. CDR3 length: 14 residues. Per germline, CDR1 MDHEN and CDR2 SYDVKM. DNA of the CDR3: TGTGCCAGCACCTCAGGACAGGGGGTTTCACCCCTCCACTTT. Encoded protein: CASTSGQGVSPLHF.

The gene calls are TRBV11-2 and TRBJ1-2, with no clear D. Per the germline V gene, CDR1 is SGHAT and CDR2 is FQNNGV. CDR3 length: 14 residues. Deletions cut 1 base from V and 5 bases from J, with 11 bases between. CDR3: CASSLGTQQYGYTF. The CDR3 region has the DNA TGTGCCAGCAGCTTAGGAACACAGCAGTATGGCTACACCTTC. Combining the CDR3 with reference TRBV11-2 and TRBJ1-2 gives the whole variable domain EAGVAQSPRYKIIEKRQSVAFWCNPISGHATLYWYQQILGQGPKLLIQFQNNGVVDDSQLPKDRFSAERLKGVDSTLKIQPAKLEDSAVYLCASSLGTQQYGYTFGSGTRLTVV.

In DNA form, the CDR3 reads TGTGCCAGCAGCTCAGAAGGGGTAACCTACGAGCAGTACTTC. This codes for CASSSEGVTYEQYF. V usage is TRBV7-2 and J usage is TRBJ2-7, with a weak D call TRBD1 (5 bases). The CDR3 covers 14 residues. CDR1 is SGHTA and CDR2 is FQGNSA in the germline V gene. V lost 4 bases and J 2 bases, leaving 12 bases between the germline ends.

The CDR3 here is CASRRGEREQFF. The DNA of the CDR3 is TGTGCCAGCCGTCGGGGGGAGCGTGAGCAGTTCTTC. V usage is TRBV7-2 and J usage is TRBJ2-1; 7 bases map to TRBD2. The CDR3 length is 12 residues. The V segment lost 8 bases and the J segment 9 bases; nucleotides outside the gene matches: 7. Germline-derived CDR1 and CDR2 are SGHTA and FQGNSA.